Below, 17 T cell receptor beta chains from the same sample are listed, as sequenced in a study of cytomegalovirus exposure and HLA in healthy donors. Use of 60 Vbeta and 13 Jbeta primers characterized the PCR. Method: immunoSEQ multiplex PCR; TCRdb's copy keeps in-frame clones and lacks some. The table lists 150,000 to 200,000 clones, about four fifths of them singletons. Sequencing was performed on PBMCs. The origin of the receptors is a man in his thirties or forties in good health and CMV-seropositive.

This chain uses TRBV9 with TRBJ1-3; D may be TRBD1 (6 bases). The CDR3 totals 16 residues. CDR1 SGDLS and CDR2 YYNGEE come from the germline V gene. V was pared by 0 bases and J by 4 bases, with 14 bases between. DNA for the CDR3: TGTGCCAGCAGCGTAGACGGCAGGGGACGCGGAAACACCATATATTTT. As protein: CASSVDGRGRGNTIYF.

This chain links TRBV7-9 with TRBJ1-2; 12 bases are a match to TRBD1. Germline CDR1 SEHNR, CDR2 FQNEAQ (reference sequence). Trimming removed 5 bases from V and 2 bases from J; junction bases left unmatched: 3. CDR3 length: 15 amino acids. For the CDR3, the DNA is TGTGCCAGCAGCCAAGGGACAGGGGGCAACTATGGCTACACCTTC. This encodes CASSQGTGGNYGYTF.

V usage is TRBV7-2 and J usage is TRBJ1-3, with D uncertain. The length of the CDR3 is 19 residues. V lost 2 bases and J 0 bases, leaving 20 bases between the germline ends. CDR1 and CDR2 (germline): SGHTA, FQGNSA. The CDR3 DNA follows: TGTGCCAGCAGCTTATCCCTGAGGCCCGAAGTCTTCTCTGGAAACACCATATATTTT. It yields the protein CASSLSLRPEVFSGNTIYF.

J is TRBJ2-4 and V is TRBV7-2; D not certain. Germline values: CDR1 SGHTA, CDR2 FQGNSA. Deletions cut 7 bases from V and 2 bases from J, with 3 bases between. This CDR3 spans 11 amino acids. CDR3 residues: CASTSKNIQYF. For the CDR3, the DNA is TGTGCCAGCACCTCCAAAAACATTCAGTACTTC. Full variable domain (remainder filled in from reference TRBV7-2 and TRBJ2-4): GAGVSQSPSNKVTEKGKDVELRCDPISGHTALYWYRQSLGQGLEFLIYFQGNSAPDKSGLPSDRFSAERTGGSVSTLTIQRTQQEDSAVYLCASTSKNIQYFGAGTRLSVL.

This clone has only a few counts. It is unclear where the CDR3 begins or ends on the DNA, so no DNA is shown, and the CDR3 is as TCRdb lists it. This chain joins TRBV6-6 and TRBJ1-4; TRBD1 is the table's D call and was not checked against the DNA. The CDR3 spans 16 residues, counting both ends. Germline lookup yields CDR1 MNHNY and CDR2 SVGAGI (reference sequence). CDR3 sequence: CASSSSKQGGNEKLFF.

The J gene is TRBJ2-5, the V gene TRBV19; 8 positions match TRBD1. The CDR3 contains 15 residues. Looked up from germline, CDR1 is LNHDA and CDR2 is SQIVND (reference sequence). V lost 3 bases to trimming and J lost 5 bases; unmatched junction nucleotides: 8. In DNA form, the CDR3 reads TGTGCCAGTAGTATTTCAACAGGGGGACGGGAGACCCAGTACTTC. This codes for CASSISTGGRETQYF. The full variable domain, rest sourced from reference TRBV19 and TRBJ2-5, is DGGITQSPKYLFRKEGQNVTLSCEQNLNHDAMYWYRQDPGQGLRLIYYSQIVNDFQKGDIAEGYSVSREKKESFPLTVTSAQKNPTAFYLCASSISTGGRETQYFGPGTRLLVL.

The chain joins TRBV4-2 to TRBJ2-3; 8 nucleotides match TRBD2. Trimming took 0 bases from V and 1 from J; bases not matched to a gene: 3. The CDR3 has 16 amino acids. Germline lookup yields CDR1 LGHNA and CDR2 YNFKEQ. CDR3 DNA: TGTGCCAGCAGCCAAGAGGTTAGCGGGGGCACAGATACGCAGTATTTT. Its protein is CASSQEVSGGTDTQYF.

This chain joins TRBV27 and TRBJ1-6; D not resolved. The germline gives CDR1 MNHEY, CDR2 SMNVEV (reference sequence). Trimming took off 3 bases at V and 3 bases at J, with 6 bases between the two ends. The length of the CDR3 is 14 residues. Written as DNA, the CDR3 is TGTGCCAGCAGTTTTGCGGTCTATAATTCACCCCTCCACTTT. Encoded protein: CASSFAVYNSPLHF.

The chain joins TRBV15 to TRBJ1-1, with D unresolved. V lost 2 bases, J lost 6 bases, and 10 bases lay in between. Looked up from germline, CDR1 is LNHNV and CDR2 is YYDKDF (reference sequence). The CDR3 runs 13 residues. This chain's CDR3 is CATSRHEEPEAFF. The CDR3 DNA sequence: TGTGCCACCAGCAGACACGAGGAACCTGAAGCTTTCTTT.

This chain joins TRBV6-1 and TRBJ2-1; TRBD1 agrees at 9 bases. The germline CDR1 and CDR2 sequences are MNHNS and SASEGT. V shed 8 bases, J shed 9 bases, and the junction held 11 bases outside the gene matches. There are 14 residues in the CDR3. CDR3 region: CASLRDRAGSEQFF. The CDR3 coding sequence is TGTGCCAGCCTCCGGGACAGGGCCGGGAGTGAGCAGTTCTTC.

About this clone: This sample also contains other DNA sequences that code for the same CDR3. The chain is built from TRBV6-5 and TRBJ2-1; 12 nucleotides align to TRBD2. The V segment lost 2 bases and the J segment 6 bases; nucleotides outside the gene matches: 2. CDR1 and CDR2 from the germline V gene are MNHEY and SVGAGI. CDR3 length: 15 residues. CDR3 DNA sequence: TGTGCCAGCAGTTACGCGGGACTAGCGGGCAATGAGCAGTTCTTC. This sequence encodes CASSYAGLAGNEQFF.

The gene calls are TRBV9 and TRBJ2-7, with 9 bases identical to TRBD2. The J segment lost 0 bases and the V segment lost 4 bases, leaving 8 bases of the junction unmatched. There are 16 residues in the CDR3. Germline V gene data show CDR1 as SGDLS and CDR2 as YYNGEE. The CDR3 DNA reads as TGTGCCAGCAGCCCATCTAGCGGGGTGTTCTCCTACGAGCAGTACTTC. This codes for CASSPSSGVFSYEQYF.

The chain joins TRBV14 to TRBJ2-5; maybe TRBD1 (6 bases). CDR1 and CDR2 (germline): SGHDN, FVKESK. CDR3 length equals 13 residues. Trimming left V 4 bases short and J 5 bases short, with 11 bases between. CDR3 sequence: CASSRDRTETQYF. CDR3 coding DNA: TGTGCCAGCAGCCGCGACAGGACGGAGACCCAGTACTTC.

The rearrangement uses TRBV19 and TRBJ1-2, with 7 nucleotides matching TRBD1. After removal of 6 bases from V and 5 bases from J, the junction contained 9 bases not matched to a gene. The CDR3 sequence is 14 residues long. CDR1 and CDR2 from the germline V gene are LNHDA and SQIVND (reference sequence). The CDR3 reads CASRPKGGFYGYTF. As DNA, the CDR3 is TGTGCCAGTAGGCCAAAAGGGGGCTTTTATGGCTACACCTTC. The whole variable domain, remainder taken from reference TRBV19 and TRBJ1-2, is DGGITQSPKYLFRKEGQNVTLSCEQNLNHDAMYWYRQDPGQGLRLIYYSQIVNDFQKGDIAEGYSVSREKKESFPLTVTSAQKNPTAFYLCASRPKGGFYGYTFGSGTRLTVV.

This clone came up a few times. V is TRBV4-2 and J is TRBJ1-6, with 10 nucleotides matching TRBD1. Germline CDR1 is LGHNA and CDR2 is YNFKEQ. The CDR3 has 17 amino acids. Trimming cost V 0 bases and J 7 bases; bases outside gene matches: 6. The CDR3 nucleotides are TGTGCCAGCAGCCAAGATCCGGGACAGGGGTTGAATTCACCCCTCCACTTT. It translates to CASSQDPGQGLNSPLHF.

CDR3 nucleotide sequence: TGTGCCAGCAGTTCCTCGGCAGGGGAGACCTATGGCTACACCTTC. This gives the protein CASSSSAGETYGYTF. The chain has TRBV6-5 and TRBJ1-2; tentatively, D is TRBD1 (6 bases). This CDR3 spans 15 amino acids. CDR1 is MNHEY and CDR2 is SVGAGI in the germline V gene. Trimming shortened V by 4 bases and J by 4 bases, and 16 bases separated the two germline ends.

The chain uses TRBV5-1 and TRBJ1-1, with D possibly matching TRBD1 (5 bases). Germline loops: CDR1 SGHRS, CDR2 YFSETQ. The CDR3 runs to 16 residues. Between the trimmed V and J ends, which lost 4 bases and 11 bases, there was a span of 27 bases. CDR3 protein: CASSPTVGAEGGHAFF. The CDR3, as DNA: TGCGCCAGCAGCCCCACCGTAGGGGCAGAAGGTGGCCACGCTTTCTTT. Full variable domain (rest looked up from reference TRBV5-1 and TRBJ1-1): KAGVTQTPRYLIKTRGQQVTLSCSPISGHRSVSWYQQTPGQGLQFLFEYFSETQRNKGNFPGRFSGRQFSNSRSEMNVSTLELGDSALYLCASSPTVGAEGGHAFFGQGTRLTVV.